What follows is one TCR beta chain and its context. Its antigen remains unknown. This specimen belongs to a study of blood T cells in healthy people across ages. Samples each had at least 6 micrograms of total RNA extracted. Notes on the study in general: Possibly, changes in expanded clonotypes were confounded because donor CMV status was unknown.

Through a sample-barcoded 5' primer and a J-beta primer mix, a second PCR was run for about 6 to 11 cycles. Through a template-switch adaptor with 12 random nucleotides, each cDNA molecule received a tag. TCRdb called the 5' RACE reads again in MiXCR, with one record for every CDR3 protein. The repertoire includes about 970,000 distinct CDR3 sequences, about 51% of them detected once, and about a fifth sits in the top ten. The V end was cut by 7 bases, the J end by 5 bases, with 9 bases between. This CDR3 spans 11 amino acids. Germline values: CDR1 SQVTM, CDR2 ANQGSEA. This TCR derives from a woman aged 60-75 years in good health. This sequence joins TRBV29-1 and TRBJ2-1; no definite D call. Material for sequencing was blood. CDR3 coding DNA: TGCAGCGGTGGGCCAAACAATGAGCAGTTCTTC. Translation gives CSGGPNNEQFF.